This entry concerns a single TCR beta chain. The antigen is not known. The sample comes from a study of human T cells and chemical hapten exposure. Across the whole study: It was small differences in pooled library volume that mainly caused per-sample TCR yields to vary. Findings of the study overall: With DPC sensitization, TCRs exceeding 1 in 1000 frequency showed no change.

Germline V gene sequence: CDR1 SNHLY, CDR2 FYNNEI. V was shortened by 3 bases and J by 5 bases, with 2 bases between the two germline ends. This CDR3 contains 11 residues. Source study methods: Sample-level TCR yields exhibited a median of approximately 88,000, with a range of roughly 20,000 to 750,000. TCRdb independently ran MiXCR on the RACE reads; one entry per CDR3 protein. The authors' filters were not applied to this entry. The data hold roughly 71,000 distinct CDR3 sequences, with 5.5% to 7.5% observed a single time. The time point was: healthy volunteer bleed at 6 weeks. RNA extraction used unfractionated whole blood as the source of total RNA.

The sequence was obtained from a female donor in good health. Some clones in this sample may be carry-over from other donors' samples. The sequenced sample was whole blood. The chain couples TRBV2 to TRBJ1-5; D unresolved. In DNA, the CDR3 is TGTGCCAGCAGTGACGATCAGCCCCAGCATTTT. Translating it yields CASSDDQPQHF.